The TCR beta chain under discussion was sequenced for a study of blood T cells in healthy people across ages. Study outcomes and limitations: Fewer expanded clones and more diversity marked long-lived versus aged donors.

Per sample, a minimum of 6.5 million PBMCs were isolated. Germline CDR1 is MNHEY and CDR2 is SVGAGI. The CDR3 loop spans 14 amino acids. With V trimmed by 2 bases and J by 7 bases, 3 bases remained unmatched. Primed by a sample-barcoded 5' primer and a J-beta primer mix, a second PCR proceeded for about 6 to 11 cycles. Every cDNA molecule carried a tag from a template-switch adaptor bearing 12 random nucleotides. Via MiXCR, TCRdb re-called the 5' RACE reads, giving one row per CDR3 protein. The data hold around 1,100,000 distinct CDR3 sequences, with more than 30% observed a single time. This clonotype was detected only a few times. Its cognate antigen is unknown.

Specimen: blood. This sequence was found in a man aged 18 to 35 in good health. The chain joins TRBV6-5 to TRBJ2-1; TRBD2 agrees at 9 bases. CDR3 bases: TGTGCCAGCAGTTACGCGGGAGGGTGGAATGAGCAGTTCTTC. Its translation: CASSYAGGWNEQFF.